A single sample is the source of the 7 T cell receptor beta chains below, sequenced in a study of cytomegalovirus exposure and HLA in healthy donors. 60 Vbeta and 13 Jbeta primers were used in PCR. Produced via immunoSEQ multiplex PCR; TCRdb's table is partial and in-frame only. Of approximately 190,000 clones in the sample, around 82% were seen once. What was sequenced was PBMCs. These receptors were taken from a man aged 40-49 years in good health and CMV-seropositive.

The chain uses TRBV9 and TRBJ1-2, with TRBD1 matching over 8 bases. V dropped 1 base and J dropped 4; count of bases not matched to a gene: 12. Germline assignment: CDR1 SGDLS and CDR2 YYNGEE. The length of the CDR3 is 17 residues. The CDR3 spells CASSVSDREIELYGYTF. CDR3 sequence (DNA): TGTGCCAGCAGCGTATCGGACAGGGAAATAGAACTCTATGGCTACACCTTC.

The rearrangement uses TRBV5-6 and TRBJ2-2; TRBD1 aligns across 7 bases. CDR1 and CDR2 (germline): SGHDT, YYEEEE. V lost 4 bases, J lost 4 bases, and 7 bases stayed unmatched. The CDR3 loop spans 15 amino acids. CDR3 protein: CASSPWGTATGELFF. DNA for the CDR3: TGTGCCAGCAGCCCCTGGGGGACAGCCACCGGGGAGCTGTTTTTT. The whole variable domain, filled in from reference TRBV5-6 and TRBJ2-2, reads DAGVTQSPTHLIKTRGQQVTLRCSPKSGHDTVSWYQQALGQGPQFIFQYYEEEERQRGNFPDRFSGHQFPNYSSELNVNALLLGDSALYLCASSPWGTATGELFFGEGSRLTVL.

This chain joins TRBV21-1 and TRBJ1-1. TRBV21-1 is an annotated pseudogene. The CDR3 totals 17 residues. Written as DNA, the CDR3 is TGTGCCAGCAGCAAAGGTGGTACGATAGCGTATAGGACTGAAGCTTTCTTT. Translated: CASSKGGTIAYRTEAFF.

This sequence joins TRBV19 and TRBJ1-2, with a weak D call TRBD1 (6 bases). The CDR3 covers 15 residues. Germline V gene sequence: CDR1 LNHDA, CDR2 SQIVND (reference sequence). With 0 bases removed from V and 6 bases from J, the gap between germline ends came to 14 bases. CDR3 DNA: TGTGCCAGTAGTATAGAAGGGGGGGACATTGATGGCTACACCTTC. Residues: CASSIEGGDIDGYTF.

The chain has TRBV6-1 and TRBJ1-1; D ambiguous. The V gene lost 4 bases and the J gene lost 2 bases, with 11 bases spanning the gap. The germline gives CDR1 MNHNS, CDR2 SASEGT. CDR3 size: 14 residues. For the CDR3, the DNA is TGTGCCAGCAGTGTGACGGTACTAAACACTGAAGCTTTCTTT. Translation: CASSVTVLNTEAFF.

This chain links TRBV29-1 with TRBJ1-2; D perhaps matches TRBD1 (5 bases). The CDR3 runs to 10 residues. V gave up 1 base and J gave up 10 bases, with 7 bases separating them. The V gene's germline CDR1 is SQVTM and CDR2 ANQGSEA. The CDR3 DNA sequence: TGCAGCGTTGAAGCAGGGTCCTACACCTTC. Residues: CSVEAGSYTF.

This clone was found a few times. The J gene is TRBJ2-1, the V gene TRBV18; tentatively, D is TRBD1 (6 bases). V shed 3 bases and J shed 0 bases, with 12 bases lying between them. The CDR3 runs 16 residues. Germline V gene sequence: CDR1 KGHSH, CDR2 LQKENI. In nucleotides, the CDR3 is TGTGCCAGCTCACCTGAGGGGGAGAGCTCCTACAATGAGCAGTTCTTC. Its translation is CASSPEGESSYNEQFF.